Below, 3 T cell receptor beta chains from the same sample are listed, as sequenced in a study of cytomegalovirus exposure and HLA in healthy donors. Primers: 60 Vbeta forward and 13 Jbeta reverse. Generated by immunoSEQ multiplex PCR, the TCRdb table keeps only in-frame clones and is missing some. The sample records 100,000 to 150,000 clones, roughly three quarters being singletons. The sequencing sample was made of PBMCs. The receptor source for this set is a woman aged 30 to 39 in good health and CMV-seronegative.

J is TRBJ1-1 and V is TRBV29-1, with D tentatively TRBD1 (6 bases). The CDR3 length is 12 residues. V lost 6 bases and J 2 bases, leaving 10 bases between the germline ends. Germline CDR1 reads SQVTM; CDR2 reads ANQGSEA. CDR3 loop: CSVTGTNTEAFF. CDR3 sequence (DNA): TGCAGCGTCACAGGGACAAACACTGAAGCTTTCTTT.

There are a few counts of this clone. The V gene is TRBV7-2, the J gene TRBJ2-2; D call uncertain. The ends were cut back, 3 bases at V and 6 bases at J, with 8 bases in the middle. CDR3 length: 13 amino acids. Germline V gene sequence: CDR1 SGHTA, CDR2 FQGNSA. This chain's CDR3 is CASSFFLSGELFF. CDR3 nucleotide sequence: TGTGCCAGCAGCTTTTTTTTATCCGGGGAGCTGTTTTTT.

V and J are TRBV9 and TRBJ1-4, with TRBD1 identical over 9 bases. V gave up 0 bases and J gave up 4 bases; unmatched junction bases: 7. The CDR3 has 17 amino acids. Germline V gene lookup returns CDR1 SGDLS and CDR2 YYNGEE. The CDR3, as DNA: TGTGCCAGCAGCGTAGCCCCGGGACAGGGAGTTAATGAAAAACTGTTTTTT. Amino acids: CASSVAPGQGVNEKLFF. The variable domain in full, completed from reference TRBV9 and TRBJ1-4, reads DSGVTQTPKHLITATGQRVTLRCSPRSGDLSVYWYQQSLDQGLQFLIQYYNGEERAKGNILERFSAQQFPDLHSELNLSSLELGDSALYFCASSVAPGQGVNEKLFFGSGTQLSVL.